A single T cell receptor (beta chain) is shown here with its context. In the authors' workflow: ImmunoSEQ only sent back junction sequences with no quality scores, so filtering was done differently. The repertoire was sequenced with immunoSEQ multiplex PCR; TCRdb's copy has only in-frame clones and lacks some. The V and J calls and the clone size are those of that table, but D and trimming were determined from the DNA. The sample has 200,000 to 250,000 clones; 65% are singletons. V lost 0 bases and J lost 5, with 13 bases in between. The CDR3 contains 15 residues. Germline CDR1 is LGHNA and CDR2 is YNFKEQ. The data derive from a study of shared clonotypes between healthy human individuals.

The V and J genes are TRBV4-2 and TRBJ1-2, with a tentative D call TRBD1 (5 bases). What was sequenced was memory CD4+ T cells sorted from blood. Subset defined: CD45RA-negative fraction. The clonotype comes from a man under 40 in good health. This CDR3 reads CASSQDIQGTYGYTF. The CDR3 DNA reads TGTGCCAGCAGCCAAGATATCCAGGGAACTTATGGCTACACCTTC.